This entry lists 21 T cell receptor beta chains sequenced from one sample in a study of control samples from healthy donors and cancer patients. TCRdb's copy holds only in-frame clones and misses some; the assay was immunoSEQ multiplex PCR. The data contain 140,000 or so clones, about nine tenths of them singletons. Input material: blood. Source of these receptors: a man in his thirties or forties in good health.

J is TRBJ2-7 and V is TRBV11-2; D tentatively reads TRBD1 or TRBD2 (6 bases each). The V end was cut by 6 bases, the J end by 1 base, with 16 bases between. The CDR3 consists of 15 residues. CDR1 and CDR2 (germline): SGHAT, FQNNGV. DNA of the CDR3: TGTGCCAGCAGGCCTGTGGGGGGCCGATCCTACGAGCAGTACTTC. Translated: CASRPVGGRSYEQYF.

This clone was counted only a few times. The gene calls are TRBV9 and TRBJ2-2, with 7 bases identical to TRBD2. The CDR3 runs 15 residues. CDR1 and CDR2 from the germline V gene are SGDLS and YYNGEE. Unmatched junction bases numbered 4, after V lost 0 bases and J lost 5 bases. The chain's CDR3 is CASSVDPGGTGELFF. DNA of the CDR3: TGTGCCAGCAGCGTAGATCCGGGAGGAACCGGGGAGCTGTTTTTT.

Notes on this clone: One end of the junction is discordant with germline, which a read error may explain. J is TRBJ1-4 and V is TRBV19, with TRBD1 as a possible D gene (5 bases). The CDR3 consists of 17 residues. The germline gives CDR1 LNHDA, CDR2 SQIVND (reference sequence). The CDR3 sequence: CASSRDAGQTTNEKLFF. As DNA, the CDR3 is TGCGCCAGTAGTCGCGACGCAGGGCAAACAACTAATGAAAAACTGTTTTTT.

This sequence joins TRBV5-1 and TRBJ1-3; D remains ambiguous. The CDR3 sequence is 16 residues long. The V gene lost 0 bases and the J gene lost 2 bases, with 12 bases spanning the gap. Germline loops: CDR1 SGHRS, CDR2 YFSETQ. The CDR3 spells CASSLGNLGAGNTIYF. For the CDR3, the DNA is TGCGCCAGCAGCTTGGGGAATCTGGGAGCTGGAAACACCATATATTTT.

This clone was recorded once. The rearrangement uses TRBV7-6 and TRBJ2-5, with D perhaps being TRBD1 or TRBD2 (5 bases each). The CDR3 runs 14 residues. Per the germline V gene, CDR1 is SGHVS and CDR2 is FNYEAQ. Trimming removed 5 bases at V and 4 bases at J, with 14 bases between. CDR3 sequence (DNA): TGTGCCAGCAGCCCGGGGCAGCACGGAGAGACCCAGTACTTC. Encoded protein: CASSPGQHGETQYF.

The chain joins TRBV24-1 to TRBJ2-3; perhaps D is TRBD1 or TRBD2 (6 bases each). V was trimmed by 5 bases and J by 1 base, leaving 12 bases between them. Per the germline V gene, CDR1 is KGHDR and CDR2 is SFDVKD. This CDR3 region has 15 residues. CDR3 in amino acids: CATSAGRGRTDTQYF. The CDR3 nucleotides are TGTGCCACCAGTGCTGGTCGGGGGCGCACAGATACGCAGTATTTT.

V usage is TRBV24-1 and J usage is TRBJ2-2, with D perhaps TRBD1 (5 bases). This CDR3 has 14 amino acids. CDR1 and CDR2 (germline): KGHDR, SFDVKD. V lost 5 bases and J lost 4, with 10 bases in between. This CDR3 reads CATSVQASTGELFF. CDR3 DNA: TGTGCCACCAGTGTACAGGCCTCCACCGGGGAGCTGTTTTTT.

The gene calls are TRBV2 and TRBJ2-2; TRBD2 agrees at 16 bases. This CDR3 spans 17 amino acids. Trimming took 3 bases from V and 7 from J; bases not matched to a gene: 5. CDR1 and CDR2 from the germline V gene are SNHLY and FYNNEI. CDR3 nucleotides: TGTGCCAGCAGTGACCCGGGACTAGCGGGAGGGTACGGGGAGCTGTTTTTT. Protein: CASSDPGLAGGYGELFF.

V and J are TRBV23-1 and TRBJ2-1; TRBD1 or TRBD2 may be the D gene (5 bases each). TRBV23-1 is sorted into the ORF group, with uncertain function. The CDR3 is made up of 19 amino acids. Trimming pared 0 bases from V and 1 base from J, leaving 19 bases between. CDR3 nucleotides: TGCGCCAGCAGTCAATCTGTTCGAGGGGTGGGTCTATCCTACAATGAGCAGTTCTTC. Encoded protein: CASSQSVRGVGLSYNEQFF.

V gene TRBV11-3 combines with J gene TRBJ1-2; D ambiguous. Per the germline V gene, CDR1 is SGHNT and CDR2 is YENEEA. Deletions cut 1 base from V and 3 bases from J, with 12 bases between. This CDR3 has 15 amino acids. The CDR3, as DNA: TGTGCCAGCAGCTTAGGTGGGGTGGAGGACTATGGCTACACCTTC. Encoded protein: CASSLGGVEDYGYTF.

The chain links TRBV4-1 to TRBJ2-1, with no clear D. V shed 4 bases and J shed 9 bases, with 10 bases lying between them. The CDR3 is made up of 12 amino acids. Per the germline V gene, CDR1 is MGHRA and CDR2 is YSYEKL. The DNA of the CDR3 is TGCGCCAGCAGCCCCGTCGGGTTTGAGCAGTTCTTC. Its protein is CASSPVGFEQFF.

As DNA, the CDR3 is TGTGCCATCAGTTCCCCCCTTGGGGTAGCGGGCCTCCAAGAGACCCAGTACTTC. Protein product: CAISSPLGVAGLQETQYF. This chain joins TRBV10-3 and TRBJ2-5; 7 bases are a match to TRBD2. CDR3 length: 18 amino acids. V was clipped by 5 bases and J by 1 base; unmatched bases: 16. In germline, CDR1 is ENHRY, CDR2 SYGVKD.

The chain employs TRBV9 and TRBJ1-6; TRBD1 agrees at 7 bases. This CDR3 contains 15 residues. J lost 6 bases, V lost 3 bases, and 6 bases had no gene match. Germline assignment: CDR1 SGDLS and CDR2 YYNGEE. The CDR3 DNA follows: TGTGCCAGCAGCGAGACAGGGTTAAGTAATTCACCCCTCCACTTT. It translates to CASSETGLSNSPLHF. Combining the CDR3 with reference TRBV9 and TRBJ1-6 gives the whole variable domain DSGVTQTPKHLITATGQRVTLRCSPRSGDLSVYWYQQSLDQGLQFLIQYYNGEERAKGNILERFSAQQFPDLHSELNLSSLELGDSALYFCASSETGLSNSPLHFGNGTRLTVT.

The V gene is TRBV7-2, the J gene TRBJ2-7; tentatively, D is TRBD1 (6 bases). CDR3 length: 13 amino acids. V lost 5 bases and J 4 bases, leaving 12 bases between the germline ends. The germline gives CDR1 SGHTA, CDR2 FQGNSA. CDR3 bases: TGTGCCAGCAGCATAGGACAGAATTACGAGCAGTACTTC. Protein: CASSIGQNYEQYF.

This clone appeared a few times. The chain uses TRBV11-1 and TRBJ2-1; a weak D match, TRBD2 (5 bases). Germline V gene lookup returns CDR1 SGHAT and CDR2 FQDESV (reference sequence). V lost 6 bases and J 6 bases, leaving 12 bases between the germline ends. There are 13 residues in the CDR3. The CDR3 region is CASSWAGANEQFF. CDR3 nucleotides: TGTGCCAGCAGTTGGGCGGGCGCCAATGAGCAGTTCTTC. Looking up the rest from reference TRBV11-1 and TRBJ2-1 gives the full variable domain: EAEVAQSPRYKITEKSQAVAFWCDPISGHATLYWYRQILGQGPELLVQFQDESVVDDSQLPKDRFSAERLKGVDSTLKIQPAELGDSAMYLCASSWAGANEQFFGPGTRLTVL.

This clone was seen more than once but under ten times. This chain uses TRBV11-2 with TRBJ2-7; maybe TRBD2 (6 bases). V lost 5 bases and J 3 bases, leaving 17 bases between the germline ends. CDR3 length: 15 residues. Germline V lookup: CDR1 SGHAT, CDR2 FQNNGV. The CDR3 protein is CASSPLLARNYEQYF. The CDR3 bases are TGTGCCAGCAGCCCCCTCCTAGCGCGGAACTACGAGCAGTACTTC.

The rearrangement uses TRBV9 and TRBJ2-1, with a tentative D call TRBD2 (6 bases). The ends were cut back, 0 bases at V and 4 bases at J, with 14 bases in the middle. Germline values: CDR1 SGDLS, CDR2 YYNGEE. This CDR3 is built from 16 residues. The CDR3 protein is CASSVEEGGPYNEQFF. Written as DNA, the CDR3 is TGTGCCAGCAGCGTAGAGGAGGGTGGCCCTTACAATGAGCAGTTCTTC.

V usage is TRBV20-1 and J usage is TRBJ2-1; 8 bases fit TRBD2. V lost 3 bases and J lost 5; bases outside the gene matches: 12. CDR1 is DFQATT and CDR2 is SNEGSKA in the germline V gene (reference sequence). The CDR3 is 16 residues long. The CDR3 nucleotides read TGCAGTGCTAGTGTTAGTATGGGACTAGTCAACAATGAGCAGTTCTTC. Encoded protein: CSASVSMGLVNNEQFF.

The genes are TRBV6-5 and TRBJ2-7, with 10 bases that match TRBD2. CDR1 is MNHEY, CDR2 SVGAGI, per germline. This CDR3 region has 15 residues. The ends lost 2 bases at V and 3 bases at J; junction bases unmatched: 4. CDR3 sequence (DNA): TGTGCCAGCAGTTACCAGCGGGAGGGTTTCTACGAGCAGTACTTC. Its translation is CASSYQREGFYEQYF.

The chain recombines TRBV14 with TRBJ1-3; possibly TRBD1 for D (6 bases). Germline V gene sequence: CDR1 SGHDN, CDR2 FVKESK. The CDR3 consists of 14 residues. V was cut by 4 bases and J by 2 bases, with 9 bases left in between. The CDR3, as DNA: TGTGCCAGCAGCCTCGGGGGCGCTGGAAACACCATATATTTT. Residues: CASSLGGAGNTIYF.

The chain joins TRBV20-1 to TRBJ2-7, with D perhaps matching TRBD1 (6 bases). V lost 3 bases to trimming and J lost 5 bases, with 20 bases between them. This CDR3 has 15 amino acids. The germline V gene has CDR1 DFQATT and CDR2 SNEGSKA (reference sequence). CDR3 loop: CSASLPVRGPNEQYF. The CDR3 region has the DNA TGCAGTGCTAGTCTCCCTGTCAGGGGTCCCAACGAGCAGTACTTC.